This is a list of T cell receptor beta chains from one sample in a study of human T cells and chemical hapten exposure. TCRdb analysed the RACE reads with MiXCR anew, one entry per CDR3 protein. Among some 84,000 distinct CDR3 sequences, under 11% were seen once, and the ten largest hold around 5%. The sequences come from whole blood, collected in connection with sensitization to the hapten diphenylcyclopropenone (DPC). The receptors derive from a woman aged 45-59 years with alopecia areata. Some clones in this sample may be carry-over from other donors' samples. CDR3s include the opening cysteine and the closing phenylalanine or tryptophan. Each record gives: D gene, clone size, J gene, V gene, CDR3 DNA, CDR3 protein. The D gene is left open where the match is weak. A row's size may be missing; if present it is once, few, many or a size class.

d_call: .
clone_size: many
j_call: TRBJ1-4
v_call: TRBV4-3
cdr3_nt: TGCGCCAGCAGCCAGGGCCGGGGTGATGAAAAACTGTTTTTT
cdr3_aa: CASSQGRGDEKLFF

d_call: .
clone_size: many
j_call: TRBJ2-7
v_call: TRBV7-9
cdr3_nt: TGTGCCAGCAGGGCTGCTAGGGGGACGAGCTCCTACGAGCAGTACTTC
cdr3_aa: CASRAARGTSSYEQYF

d_call: .
clone_size: few
j_call: TRBJ1-1
v_call: TRBV15
cdr3_nt: TGTGCCACCAGCAGAGCGAGGGCGACAACTGAAGCTTTCTTT
cdr3_aa: CATSRARATTEAFF

d_call: TRBD2
clone_size: many
j_call: TRBJ2-2
v_call: TRBV12-3/TRBV12-4
cdr3_nt: TGTGCCAGCAGTGGGACTAGGAACACCGGGGAGCTGTTTTTT
cdr3_aa: CASSGTRNTGELFF

d_call: .
clone_size: .
j_call: TRBJ2-3
v_call: TRBV11-1
cdr3_nt: TGTGCCAGCAGCCGGGACACTCCAAGCACAGATACGCAGTATTTT
cdr3_aa: CASSRDTPSTDTQYF

d_call: .
clone_size: few
j_call: TRBJ1-1
v_call: TRBV6-6
cdr3_nt: TGTGCCAGCAGTTCCCCGGGGGAGCTGAACACTGAAGCTTTCTTT
cdr3_aa: CASSSPGELNTEAFF

d_call: TRBD2
clone_size: few
j_call: TRBJ2-1
v_call: TRBV19
cdr3_nt: TGTGCCAGTAGTCGGGGACTAGCGGGTCTCAATGAGCAGTTCTTC
cdr3_aa: CASSRGLAGLNEQFF

d_call: TRBD1
clone_size: .
j_call: TRBJ1-4
v_call: TRBV20-1
cdr3_nt: TGCAGTGCTAGAGACCTAAACGACAGGGCCGTTAATGAAAAACTGTTTTTT
cdr3_aa: CSARDLNDRAVNEKLFF

d_call: .
clone_size: few
j_call: TRBJ1-1
v_call: TRBV5-1
cdr3_nt: TGCGCCAGCAGCCTGCCGGGACAGAACACTGAAGCTTTCTTT
cdr3_aa: CASSLPGQNTEAFF

d_call: TRBD1
clone_size: many
j_call: TRBJ2-2
v_call: TRBV29-1
cdr3_nt: TGCAGCGTTACCGGGACAGGGAACACCGGGGAGCTGTTTTTT
cdr3_aa: CSVTGTGNTGELFF

d_call: .
clone_size: many
j_call: TRBJ2-1
v_call: TRBV5-1
cdr3_nt: TGCGCCAGCAGCTTGGCCGGGGGTAACGAGGTTTTC
cdr3_aa: CASSLAGGNEVF

d_call: .
clone_size: .
j_call: TRBJ2-7
v_call: TRBV6-2/TRBV6-3
cdr3_nt: TGTGCCAGCAGTTTGGGGGGTATGGGGACCGGATACGAGCAGTACTTC
cdr3_aa: CASSLGGMGTGYEQYF

d_call: TRBD2
clone_size: many
j_call: TRBJ2-3
v_call: TRBV11-2
cdr3_nt: TGTGCCAGCAGCCCTTGGACTAGCGGGAGCACGAATACGCAGTATTTT
cdr3_aa: CASSPWTSGSTNTQYF

d_call: TRBD1
clone_size: few
j_call: TRBJ1-1
v_call: TRBV7-9
cdr3_nt: TGTGCCAGCAGCCATTCTACGGACAGGGGGCTGAACACTGAAGCTTTCTTT
cdr3_aa: CASSHSTDRGLNTEAFF

d_call: TRBD2
clone_size: .
j_call: TRBJ2-1
v_call: TRBV29-1
cdr3_nt: TGCAGCGTAATAGCGGGAGGGGATGAGCAGTTCTTC
cdr3_aa: CSVIAGGDEQFF

d_call: .
clone_size: many
j_call: TRBJ1-4
v_call: TRBV18
cdr3_nt: TGTGCCAGCTCACCACGTTTAAATGAAAAACTGTTTTTT
cdr3_aa: CASSPRLNEKLFF

d_call: .
clone_size: many
j_call: TRBJ1-1
v_call: TRBV5-6
cdr3_nt: TGTGCCAGCAGCTTGTTTTCGGCCACTGAAGCTTTCTTT
cdr3_aa: CASSLFSATEAFF

d_call: .
clone_size: few
j_call: TRBJ2-3
v_call: TRBV12-3/TRBV12-4
cdr3_nt: TGTGCCAGCAGTTTCGGGCGATACACAGATACGCAGTATTTT
cdr3_aa: CASSFGRYTDTQYF

d_call: .
clone_size: many
j_call: TRBJ2-3
v_call: TRBV6-6
cdr3_nt: TGTGCCAGCAGTCCACTAATCGGGAGACTAGATACGCAGTATTTT
cdr3_aa: CASSPLIGRLDTQYF

d_call: TRBD1
clone_size: .
j_call: TRBJ1-1
v_call: TRBV7-2
cdr3_nt: TGTGCCAGCAGCCGAAGACAGGGATCTGAAGCTTTCTTT
cdr3_aa: CASSRRQGSEAFF

d_call: TRBD1
clone_size: many
j_call: TRBJ2-5
v_call: TRBV27
cdr3_nt: TGTGCCAGCAGCAGACTACAGGGGGCGCTCGGGACCCAGTACTTC
cdr3_aa: CASSRLQGALGTQYF

d_call: .
clone_size: many
j_call: TRBJ1-1
v_call: TRBV12-3/TRBV12-4
cdr3_nt: TGTGCCAGCACCATCGCGGGGGCAGCAGTAGCCACTGAAGCTTTCTTT
cdr3_aa: CASTIAGAAVATEAFF

d_call: .
clone_size: .
j_call: TRBJ2-2
v_call: TRBV20-1
cdr3_nt: TGCAGTGCTAGGCCCGGAGGGGCCCGACAGAACACCGGGGAGCTGTTTTTT
cdr3_aa: CSARPGGARQNTGELFF

d_call: .
clone_size: many
j_call: TRBJ2-5
v_call: TRBV23-1
cdr3_nt: TGCGCCAGCAGTCAATCGGACAGCCTTATTGGGACCCAGTACTTC
cdr3_aa: CASSQSDSLIGTQYF

d_call: .
clone_size: many
j_call: TRBJ2-2
v_call: TRBV28
cdr3_nt: TGTGCCAGCAGTTTAGCATTTGGGACCGGGGAGCTGTTTTTT
cdr3_aa: CASSLAFGTGELFF

d_call: .
clone_size: .
j_call: TRBJ2-1
v_call: TRBV11-2
cdr3_nt: TGTGCCAGCAGCTCTCTGGCGGAGGGGTTCTTC
cdr3_aa: CASSSLAEGFF

d_call: TRBD1
clone_size: many
j_call: TRBJ2-1
v_call: TRBV20-1
cdr3_nt: TGCAGTGCTAGTGGGGACAGCCACAATGAGCAGTTCTTC
cdr3_aa: CSASGDSHNEQFF

d_call: TRBD1
clone_size: few
j_call: TRBJ2-1
v_call: TRBV11-2
cdr3_nt: TGTGCCAGCACCGCAATTAAGAAGGACCAGGGGGTTCCTCGATCCTACAATGAGCAGTTCTTC
cdr3_aa: CASTAIKKDQGVPRSYNEQFF

d_call: .
clone_size: few
j_call: TRBJ1-6
v_call: TRBV6-5
cdr3_nt: TGTGCCAGCAGCCGACAGAAAAGCTCCTATAATTCACCCCTCCACTTT
cdr3_aa: CASSRQKSSYNSPLHF

d_call: TRBD1
clone_size: many
j_call: TRBJ1-2
v_call: TRBV18
cdr3_nt: TGTGCCAGCTCACCCAACGAGGGGACAGGGAATGGCTACACCTTC
cdr3_aa: CASSPNEGTGNGYTF

d_call: .
clone_size: .
j_call: TRBJ2-2
v_call: TRBV28
cdr3_nt: TGTGCCAGCCCGGACAGGAACACCGGGGAGCTGTTTTTT
cdr3_aa: CASPDRNTGELFF

d_call: .
clone_size: many
j_call: TRBJ2-7
v_call: TRBV9
cdr3_nt: TGTGCCAGCAGCGTAGACGGGAGCTACGAGCAGTACTTC
cdr3_aa: CASSVDGSYEQYF

d_call: .
clone_size: .
j_call: TRBJ2-2
v_call: TRBV27
cdr3_nt: TGTGCCAGCCTGGACAGAGAGAACACCGGGGAGCTGTTTTTT
cdr3_aa: CASLDRENTGELFF

d_call: TRBD1
clone_size: .
j_call: TRBJ1-2
v_call: TRBV7-9
cdr3_nt: TGTGCCAGCAGCACCCAGGACAGGTTCAACTATGGCTACACCTTC
cdr3_aa: CASSTQDRFNYGYTF

d_call: TRBD1
clone_size: many
j_call: TRBJ2-3
v_call: TRBV5-1
cdr3_nt: TGCGCCAGCAGCCCAGAATTCAGACAGGGCTCAGATACGCAGTATTTT
cdr3_aa: CASSPEFRQGSDTQYF

d_call: .
clone_size: many
j_call: TRBJ2-3
v_call: TRBV2
cdr3_nt: TGTGCCAGCACTGGGACACTCCGACGGACAGATACGCAGTATTTT
cdr3_aa: CASTGTLRRTDTQYF

d_call: .
clone_size: few
j_call: TRBJ2-5
v_call: TRBV11-3
cdr3_nt: TGTGCCAGCAGCCACCACGGACTACCACAAGAGATCCAGTACTTC
cdr3_aa: CASSHHGLPQEIQYF

d_call: .
clone_size: few
j_call: TRBJ1-3
v_call: TRBV12-3/TRBV12-4
cdr3_nt: TGTGCCAGCAGCCCCCATGGACAAACGCATGATGGAAACACCATATATTTT
cdr3_aa: CASSPHGQTHDGNTIYF